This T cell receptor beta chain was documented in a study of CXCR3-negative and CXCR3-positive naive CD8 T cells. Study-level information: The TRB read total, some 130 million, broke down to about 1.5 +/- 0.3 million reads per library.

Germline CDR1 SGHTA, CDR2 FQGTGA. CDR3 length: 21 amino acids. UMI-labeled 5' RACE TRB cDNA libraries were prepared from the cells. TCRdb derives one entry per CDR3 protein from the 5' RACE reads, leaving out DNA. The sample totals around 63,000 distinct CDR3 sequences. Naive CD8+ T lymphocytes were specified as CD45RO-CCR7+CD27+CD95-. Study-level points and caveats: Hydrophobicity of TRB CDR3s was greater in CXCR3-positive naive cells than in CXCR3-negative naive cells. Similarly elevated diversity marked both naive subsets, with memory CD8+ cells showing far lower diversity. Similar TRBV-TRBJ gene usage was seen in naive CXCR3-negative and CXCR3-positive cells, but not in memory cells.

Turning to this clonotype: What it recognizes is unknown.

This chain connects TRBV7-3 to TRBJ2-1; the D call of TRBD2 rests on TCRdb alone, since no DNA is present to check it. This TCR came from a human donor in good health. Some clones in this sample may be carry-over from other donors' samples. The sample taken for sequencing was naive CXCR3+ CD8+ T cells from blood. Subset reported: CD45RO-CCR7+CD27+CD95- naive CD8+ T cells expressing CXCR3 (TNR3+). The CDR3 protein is CASSQGSYGLAGGNSYNEQFF. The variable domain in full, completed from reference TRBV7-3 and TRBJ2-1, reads GAGVSQTPSNKVTEKGKYVELRCDPISGHTALYWYRQSLGQGPEFLIYFQGTGAADDSGLPNDRFFAVRPEGSVSTLKIQRTERGDSAVYLCASSQGSYGLAGGNSYNEQFFGPGTRLTVL.